A single T cell receptor beta chain is shown here with its context. Its specificity is not known. This CDR3 is 17 amino acids long. Germline CDR1 and CDR2: MGHRA and YSYEKL. V lost 0 bases to trimming and J lost 1 base, with 15 bases between them. Via MiXCR, TCRdb re-called the reads, giving one row per CDR3 protein. The sample has 100,000 to 150,000 distinct CDR3 sequences, roughly a quarter seen once. The sample belongs to a study of T cell repertoires in cytomegalovirus infection. As for the study in general: Both CMV infection and a matching HLA type were indicated by public TCR beta signatures. Notes on the study in general: CMV-specific HLA-C-restricted TCR beta clonotypes dominated the ex vivo response.

The source is a human donor in good health (CMV status not recorded). Some clones in this sample may be carry-over from other donors' samples. Sequences were obtained from PBMCs, sequenced either directly or after in vitro stimulation (not recorded which). V usage is TRBV4-1 and J usage is TRBJ1-1; TRBD1 might be the D (6 bases). As DNA, the CDR3 is TGCGCCAGCAGCCAAGAGGGCGGGGGCGCTGCGAACACTGAAGCTTTCTTT. Translated, it gives CASSQEGGGAANTEAFF.